This T cell receptor beta chain comes out of a study of CD8+ T cells in alopecia areata. Treatment in this sample: oral pan-JAK inhibitor, 5-10 mg twice daily. The authors extracted RNA and reverse transcribed it into cDNA as the sequencing template. Profiling relied on immunoSEQ multiplex PCR, and the TCRdb table lists in-frame clones only, not all of them. The sample has about 200,000 clones, under 75% seen once. The CDR3 spans 17 residues. Germline-derived CDR1 and CDR2 are SGHRS and YFSETQ. V lost 1 base to trimming and J lost 1 base, with 17 bases between them. The sequences come from CD4+ T cells sorted from blood, collected at week 4, from a patient treated with tofacitinib. The rearrangement links TRBV5-1 to TRBJ1-1; the D gene is possibly TRBD1 (6 bases). The clonotype was recovered from a human donor with alopecia areata. CDR3 region: CASSLKGGGRPNTEAFF. CDR3 bases: TGCGCCAGCAGCTTGAAAGGGGGAGGCAGACCGAACACTGAAGCTTTCTTT.